These 17 T cell receptor beta chains were sequenced from one sample in a study of OX40 agonist ivuxolimab in advanced cancers. Sequenced by immunoSEQ multiplex PCR; TCRdb stores in-frame clones only, minus some. The profile shows about 23,000 clones, 77% of them singletons. The sample consisted of CD4+ or CD8+ T cells sorted from blood, taken in a trial of the OX40 agonist ivuxolimab. The receptors derive from an adult with an advanced solid tumor such as melanoma, head and neck, liver or kidney cancer.

The count of this clone is one. CDR3 residues: CASSQTGFYNEQFF. The DNA of the CDR3 is TGTGCCAGCAGCCAGACAGGGTTTTACAATGAGCAGTTCTTC. The chain is built from TRBV13 and TRBJ2-1; 7 nucleotides line up with TRBD1. Germline V gene data show CDR1 as PRHDT and CDR2 as FYEKMQ (reference sequence). The CDR3 runs to 14 residues. Trimming at V came to 5 bases and at J to 4 bases, leaving 5 bases not matched to a gene.

This clone appeared a few times. This chain uses TRBV27 with TRBJ1-1, with no clear D. V gave up 2 bases and J gave up 5 bases, with 15 bases separating them. The CDR3 extends over 15 amino acids. Germline assignment: CDR1 MNHEY and CDR2 SMNVEV (reference sequence). The CDR3 sequence: CASSLRAGSVTEAFF. Written as DNA, the CDR3 is TGTGCCAGCAGTTTACGGGCGGGTTCGGTTACTGAAGCTTTCTTT.

This rearrangement joins TRBV19 to TRBJ2-1; weak D call: TRBD2 (6 bases). This CDR3 has 15 residues. Germline V gene sequence: CDR1 LNHDA, CDR2 SQIVND (reference sequence). V was shortened by 3 bases and J by 1 base, with 10 bases between the two germline ends. CDR3 loop: CASSIMRGSYNEQFF. In DNA, the CDR3 is TGTGCCAGTAGTATTATGCGGGGATCCTACAATGAGCAGTTCTTC.

This chain links TRBV2 with TRBJ2-1; D is possibly TRBD2 (6 bases). This CDR3 comprises 15 residues. From germline, CDR1 is SNHLY and CDR2 FYNNEI. V was shortened by 5 bases and J by 3 bases, with 14 bases between the two germline ends. This CDR3 reads CASSTAAGYYNEQFF. CDR3 nucleotide sequence: TGTGCCAGCAGTACCGCAGCGGGTTACTACAATGAGCAGTTCTTC.

The CDR3 DNA follows: TGTGCCAGCAGCTTAGGCGTCAGGGCGAACACCGGGGAGCTGTTTTTT. It yields the protein CASSLGVRANTGELFF. V and J are TRBV7-9 and TRBJ2-2; D perhaps matches TRBD1 (5 bases). V dropped 1 base and J dropped 0 bases, with 9 bases sitting between them. This CDR3 contains 16 residues. Germline lookup yields CDR1 SEHNR and CDR2 FQNEAQ (reference sequence). Full variable domain (outside the CDR3, taken from reference TRBV7-9 and TRBJ2-2): DTGVSQNPRHKITKRGQNVTFRCDPISEHNRLYWYRQTLGQGPEFLTYFQNEAQLEKSRLLSDRFSAERPKGSFSTLEIQRTEQGDSAMYLCASSLGVRANTGELFFGEGSRLTVL.

The chain employs TRBV7-3 and TRBJ2-1; D is possibly TRBD2 (7 bases). The CDR3 covers 14 residues. Germline V gene data show CDR1 as SGHTA and CDR2 as FQGTGA. V was clipped by 1 base and J by 7 bases, with 11 bases between them. CDR3 protein: CASSLSGGRNEQFF. In DNA, the CDR3 is TGTGCCAGCAGCTTAAGCGGGGGCCGAAATGAGCAGTTCTTC.

This clone was counted between two and nine times. The rearrangement uses TRBV6-5 and TRBJ1-2; 9 bases are a match to TRBD1. The CDR3 contains 13 residues. Germline V gives CDR1 MNHEY, CDR2 SVGAGI. Trimming removed 1 base from V and 6 bases from J; junction bases left unmatched: 0. The CDR3 DNA sequence: TGTGCCAGCAGTTACTGGACAGGGGATGGCTACACCTTC. This gives the protein CASSYWTGDGYTF.

This clone was observed a handful of times. The chain links TRBV6-5 to TRBJ2-6, with unresolved D. This CDR3 region has 14 residues. V was cut by 5 bases and J by 3 bases, with 8 bases left in between. Per the germline V gene, CDR1 is MNHEY and CDR2 is SVGAGI. CDR3 DNA sequence: TGTGCCAGCAGTCCACACGTTGGGGCCAACGTCCTGACTTTC. It encodes CASSPHVGANVLTF.

This chain uses TRBV2 with TRBJ2-3, with 7 bases matching TRBD1. With V trimmed by 4 bases and J by 4 bases, 5 bases remained unmatched. CDR1 SNHLY and CDR2 FYNNEI come from the germline V gene. The CDR3 totals 14 residues. The CDR3 DNA is TGTGCCAGCAGTGTAGGGGGCTTCGCAGATACGCAGTATTTT. It codes for CASSVGGFADTQYF.

The chain has TRBV5-4 and TRBJ2-3, with D unclear. The CDR3 has 14 residues. Trimming cost V 0 bases and J 2 bases, with 7 bases left between them. CDR1 and CDR2 (germline): SGHNT, YYREEE (reference sequence). The CDR3 coding sequence is TGTGCCAGCAGCTTGGATCCCGACACAGATACGCAGTATTTT. This translates into CASSLDPDTDTQYF.

The V gene is TRBV7-3, the J gene TRBJ2-7; D might be TRBD1 (5 bases). Trimming took off 2 bases at V and 2 bases at J, with 10 bases between the two ends. CDR1 and CDR2 (germline): SGHTA, FQGTGA. This CDR3 is 14 amino acids long. In DNA, the CDR3 is TGTGCCAGCAGCTTACTAGGGGTCCCCTACGAGCAGTACTTC. This gives the protein CASSLLGVPYEQYF.

V gene TRBV5-1 combines with J gene TRBJ2-5; 9 nucleotides match TRBD1. V shed 4 bases and J 5 bases; nucleotides not matched to a gene: 6. CDR1 and CDR2 (germline): SGHRS, YFSETQ. This CDR3 has 14 amino acids. The CDR3 sequence is CASSPQTGGETQYF. DNA for the CDR3: TGCGCCAGCAGCCCCCAGACAGGGGGGGAGACCCAGTACTTC.

This clone was observed a handful of times. V usage is TRBV4-1 and J usage is TRBJ1-1; D is uncertain. The germline gives CDR1 MGHRA, CDR2 YSYEKL. There are 12 residues in the CDR3. With 4 bases removed from V and 11 bases from J, the gap between germline ends came to 14 bases. CDR3 DNA: TGCGCCAGCAGCCTCGCCTACGAACCGGCTTTCTTT. As protein: CASSLAYEPAFF.

This clone was seen only a few times. The J gene is TRBJ2-7, the V gene TRBV2, with D possibly matching TRBD1 (6 bases). The ends were cut back, 0 bases at V and 9 bases at J, with 18 bases in the middle. Looked up from germline, CDR1 is SNHLY and CDR2 is FYNNEI. This CDR3 contains 15 residues. CDR3 residues: CASSEARIAPGVQYF. CDR3 DNA: TGTGCCAGCAGTGAAGCAAGAATAGCGCCAGGGGTGCAGTACTTC. Combining the CDR3 with reference TRBV2 and TRBJ2-7 gives the whole variable domain EPEVTQTPSHQVTQMGQEVILRCVPISNHLYFYWYRQILGQKVEFLVSFYNNEISEKSEIFDDQFSVERPDGSNFTLKIRSTKLEDSAMYFCASSEARIAPGVQYFGPGTRLTVT.

CDR3 sequence: CASSPRLGGNTEAFF. The CDR3 region has the DNA TGTGCCAGCAGTCCTAGGCTCGGGGGAAACACTGAAGCTTTCTTT. The genes are TRBV6-5 and TRBJ1-1; TRBD1 is a possible D gene (5 bases). This CDR3 has 15 residues. CDR1 and CDR2 (germline): MNHEY, SVGAGI. Trimming left V 5 bases short and J 2 bases short, with 15 bases between.

The chain is built from TRBV5-4 and TRBJ1-1; D remains unclear. The CDR3 totals 13 residues. The germline CDR1 and CDR2 sequences are SGHNT and YYREEE (reference sequence). The germline V and J ends were trimmed by 0 bases and 2 bases, with 5 bases remaining between them. CDR3: CASSLGSNTEAFF. For the CDR3, the DNA is TGTGCCAGCAGCTTGGGCAGTAACACTGAAGCTTTCTTT. Full variable domain (outside the CDR3, taken from reference TRBV5-4 and TRBJ1-1): ETGVTQSPTHLIKTRGQQVTLRCSSQSGHNTVSWYQQALGQGPQFIFQYYREEENGRGNFPPRFSGLQFPNYSSELNVNALELDDSALYLCASSLGSNTEAFFGQGTRLTVV.

The rearrangement uses TRBV7-9 and TRBJ1-1, with TRBD1 as a possible D gene (5 bases). Germline values: CDR1 SEHNR, CDR2 FQNEAQ (reference sequence). The CDR3 has 17 residues. V dropped 4 bases and J dropped 0 bases, with 18 bases sitting between them. CDR3 loop: CASSSRDSATLNTEAFF. As DNA, the CDR3 is TGTGCCAGCAGCTCGAGGGACTCGGCTACGCTGAACACTGAAGCTTTCTTT. Using reference TRBV7-9 and TRBJ1-1 for the parts outside the CDR3, the full variable domain is DTGVSQNPRHKITKRGQNVTFRCDPISEHNRLYWYRQTLGQGPEFLTYFQNEAQLEKSRLLSDRFSAERPKGSFSTLEIQRTEQGDSAMYLCASSSRDSATLNTEAFFGQGTRLTVV.